This TCR beta chain was recovered during a study of blood T cell repertoires in COVID-19. This clone was seen a handful of times. This study enrolled people aged roughly 18 to 89 from roughly 24 US geographic areas. Per the original data handling: Estimation of nucleated cell counts was performed using reference gene primer amplification. Here immunoSEQ multiplex PCR was the method, and the copy in TCRdb shows in-frame clones only, minus some. V and J calls and clone size are copied from that table; D and trimming were computed from the DNA. The sample has roughly 200,000 clones; around 86% are singletons. Sequenced input: PBMCs or T cells enriched from blood (not recorded which). The receptor comes from a man aged 35-49 years with acute COVID-19.

CDR3 coding DNA: TGCGCCAGCAGCCAATTGGGCAGGGACACCGGGGAGCTGTTTTTT. As protein: CASSQLGRDTGELFF. The V and J genes are TRBV4-1 and TRBJ2-2, with TRBD1 as a possible D gene (5 bases). The CDR3 contains 15 residues. Germline lookup yields CDR1 MGHRA and CDR2 YSYEKL. Between the trimmed V and J ends, which lost 2 bases and 3 bases, there was a span of 10 bases.